This TCR beta chain is from a study of cytomegalovirus exposure and HLA in healthy donors. Germline CDR1 reads SGHRS; CDR2 reads YFSETQ. V was cut by 7 bases and J by 4 bases, with 12 bases left in between. CDR3 length: 13 residues. PCR was performed using 60 Vbeta and 13 Jbeta primers. The method was immunoSEQ multiplex PCR; TCRdb's version includes in-frame clones alone and lacks a portion of them. The sample has some 120,000 clones, around 72% seen once. Study results and caveats: Fewer N-insertions (relative to the roughly 610-donor mean) were reportedly seen in an Asian-associated ancestry cluster in a later analysis. Among TCR beta chains, those listed as cytomegalovirus-associated numbered about 160.

Notes on this clone: The antigen is not known.

The receptor was isolated from a man aged 25 to 40 in good health and CMV-seronegative. Specimen: PBMCs. This chain links TRBV5-1 with TRBJ2-1, with a possible D match to TRBD1 (6 bases). This CDR3 is CASEGGRYNEQFF. DNA for the CDR3: TGCGCCAGCGAAGGGGGACGGTACAATGAGCAGTTCTTC. Drawing the rest from reference TRBV5-1 and TRBJ2-1, the complete variable domain is KAGVTQTPRYLIKTRGQQVTLSCSPISGHRSVSWYQQTPGQGLQFLFEYFSETQRNKGNFPGRFSGRQFSNSRSEMNVSTLELGDSALYLCASEGGRYNEQFFGPGTRLTVL.